What follows are 31 T cell receptor beta chains derived from one specimen sequenced in a study of T cell responses to AZD1222 COVID-19 vaccine. TCRdb's table, derived via immunoSEQ multiplex PCR, lists solely in-frame clones and lacks some. This table holds about 180,000 clones, about nine tenths found once. Source: peripheral blood, taken 28 days after the second AZD1222 dose. All receptors come from an adult who received the AZD1222 COVID-19 vaccine.

The CDR3 DNA reads TGTGCCAGCAGCTTGGCAGGAACCTACGAGCAGTACTTC. Translating it yields CASSLAGTYEQYF. The V gene is TRBV7-3, the J gene TRBJ2-7, with D hard to call. The V and J ends lost 3 bases and 2 bases respectively, with 8 bases between them. The CDR3 has 13 residues. Germline V CDR1 and CDR2: SGHTA, FQGTGA. The full variable domain, with the rest looked up from reference TRBV7-3 and TRBJ2-7, is GAGVSQTPSNKVTEKGKYVELRCDPISGHTALYWYRQSLGQGPEFLIYFQGTGAADDSGLPNDRFFAVRPEGSVSTLKIQRTERGDSAVYLCASSLAGTYEQYFGPGTRLTVT.

This rearrangement joins TRBV4-2 to TRBJ1-4; D perhaps matches TRBD1 (6 bases). The germline CDR1 and CDR2 sequences are LGHNA and YNFKEQ. V lost 2 bases to trimming and J lost 3 bases, with 10 bases between them. The length of the CDR3 is 15 residues. CDR3: CASSQQTGPNEKLFF. Written as DNA, the CDR3 is TGTGCCAGCAGCCAACAAACAGGGCCTAATGAAAAACTGTTTTTT.

The V call is TRBV6-5, the J call TRBJ2-4; D may be TRBD1 (5 bases). Germline loops: CDR1 MNHEY, CDR2 SVGAGI. Trimming cost V 0 bases and J 0 bases, with 9 bases left between them. The CDR3 has 16 residues. The CDR3 DNA is TGTGCCAGCAGTTACTCTGGGGCACGAGCCAAAAACATTCAGTACTTC. This translates into CASSYSGARAKNIQYF.

This rearrangement joins TRBV21-1 to TRBJ2-6; TRBD1, the table's D call, lacks a check against the DNA. TRBV21-1 is marked as a pseudogene. CDR3 length: 15 amino acids. CDR3 protein: CASSKTGQGANVLTF. The CDR3 region has the DNA TGTGCCAGCAGCAAGACAGGGCAAGGGGCCAACGTCCTGACTTTC.

V usage is TRBV24-1 and J usage is TRBJ2-1; TRBD2 aligns across 8 bases. The CDR3 totals 15 residues. Germline V gene lookup returns CDR1 KGHDR and CDR2 SFDVKD. The V and J ends lost 2 bases and 9 bases, in that order; junction bases with no gene match: 8. The CDR3 nucleotides read TGTGCCACCAGTGATTCGGGGACTAGGGGTGGTGAGCAGTTCTTC. Amino acid sequence: CATSDSGTRGGEQFF.

The CDR3 sequence: CASSYSRGQPQHF. In DNA form, the CDR3 reads TGTGCCAGCAGTTACTCGAGGGGACAGCCCCAGCATTTT. The chain joins TRBV6-5 to TRBJ1-5; D might be TRBD1 (5 bases). CDR3 length: 13 amino acids. The V gene lost 0 bases and the J gene lost 7 bases, with 7 bases spanning the gap. CDR1 is MNHEY and CDR2 is SVGAGI in the germline V gene.

The genes are TRBV5-1 and TRBJ2-5; a possible D gene is TRBD2 (5 bases). This CDR3 has 13 amino acids. The V end lost 1 base, the J end lost 5 bases, and 9 bases lay between the germline ends. Germline CDR1 reads SGHRS; CDR2 reads YFSETQ. The chain's CDR3 is CASSLTGEETQYF. CDR3 nucleotide sequence: TGCGCCAGCAGCTTGACCGGGGAGGAGACCCAGTACTTC. Variable domain in full (rest from reference TRBV5-1 and TRBJ2-5): KAGVTQTPRYLIKTRGQQVTLSCSPISGHRSVSWYQQTPGQGLQFLFEYFSETQRNKGNFPGRFSGRQFSNSRSEMNVSTLELGDSALYLCASSLTGEETQYFGPGTRLLVL.

The rearrangement links TRBV29-1 to TRBJ1-1; 11 bases agree with TRBD1. The CDR3 has 13 residues. Germline loops: CDR1 SQVTM, CDR2 ANQGSEA. Germline trimming cut 6 bases from V and 4 bases from J; bases unmatched to any gene: 4. The CDR3 here is CSVRTGGFTEAFF. As DNA, the CDR3 is TGCAGCGTGAGGACAGGGGGCTTCACTGAAGCTTTCTTT.

The V call is TRBV15, the J call TRBJ1-6; no definite D call. Germline loops: CDR1 LNHNV, CDR2 YYDKDF (reference sequence). The CDR3 is 15 amino acids. Trimming took off 1 base at V and 8 bases at J, with 12 bases between the two ends. The CDR3 is CATSRGSTRDSPLHF. Here the CDR3 DNA reads TGTGCCACCAGCAGAGGATCTACAAGGGATTCACCCCTCCACTTT.

The chain combines TRBV10-3 with TRBJ2-3, with 8 bases lining up with TRBD2. J gave up 4 bases and V 5 bases, and 8 bases lay outside the gene matches. The CDR3 runs 15 residues. CDR1 and CDR2 (germline): ENHRY, SYGVKD. CDR3 loop: CAISTSGGLSDTQYF. CDR3 DNA: TGTGCCATCAGTACTAGCGGCGGCCTGTCAGATACGCAGTATTTT.

This sequence joins TRBV27 and TRBJ1-4; D is unresolved. The CDR3 has 15 residues. The V end lost 1 base, the J end lost 8 bases, and 14 bases lay between the germline ends. CDR1 is MNHEY and CDR2 is SMNVEV in the germline V gene (reference sequence). CDR3 in amino acids: CASSLWSGVREKLFF. The DNA of the CDR3 is TGTGCCAGCAGTTTATGGTCCGGGGTAAGGGAAAAACTGTTTTTT.

The gene calls are TRBV28 and TRBJ1-1; 12 bases match TRBD1. V shed 7 bases and J 9 bases; nucleotides not matched to a gene: 12. Germline CDR1 and CDR2: MDHEN and SYDVKM. The CDR3 spans 15 residues. The CDR3 bases are TGTGCCAGCATTACTCCCGGGACAGGGGGCATCAAAGCTTTCTTT. Translated, it gives CASITPGTGGIKAFF.

This chain uses TRBV4-1 with TRBJ1-6; possibly TRBD1 for D (6 bases). The length of the CDR3 is 18 residues. V was shortened by 0 bases and J by 1 base, with 13 bases between the two germline ends. CDR1 is MGHRA and CDR2 is YSYEKL in the germline V gene. The CDR3 loop is CASSQETAGASYNSPLHF. DNA of the CDR3: TGCGCCAGCAGCCAAGAGACGGCAGGGGCGTCCTATAATTCACCCCTCCACTTT.

The chain recombines TRBV15 with TRBJ1-6; D gene uncertain. The V end lost 0 bases, the J end lost 7 bases, and 10 bases lay between the germline ends. Germline V gene data show CDR1 as LNHNV and CDR2 as YYDKDF (reference sequence). This CDR3 comprises 15 residues. The CDR3 DNA is TGTGCCACCAGCAGAGATGCGGGAGGGAATTCACCCCTCCACTTT. Protein sequence: CATSRDAGGNSPLHF.

The gene calls are TRBV6-5 and TRBJ2-3, with no clear D. The germline V gene has CDR1 MNHEY and CDR2 SVGAGI. V was trimmed by 4 bases and J by 4 bases, leaving 15 bases between them. The CDR3 contains 15 residues. DNA of the CDR3: TGTGCCAGCAGTTTACGAGGATGGGGATCAGATACGCAGTATTTT. Its translation is CASSLRGWGSDTQYF.

This rearrangement joins TRBV7-3 to TRBJ1-1; 7 positions agree with TRBD1. J lost 1 base, V lost 2 bases, and 16 bases had no gene match. Germline V gene lookup returns CDR1 SGHTA and CDR2 FQGTGA. The CDR3 runs 19 residues. The CDR3 DNA is TGTGCCAGCAGCTTACCGCCGGGACAGACCAATCTACGGAACACTGAAGCTTTCTTT. Protein sequence: CASSLPPGQTNLRNTEAFF. Variable domain in full (rest from reference TRBV7-3 and TRBJ1-1): GAGVSQTPSNKVTEKGKYVELRCDPISGHTALYWYRQSLGQGPEFLIYFQGTGAADDSGLPNDRFFAVRPEGSVSTLKIQRTERGDSAVYLCASSLPPGQTNLRNTEAFFGQGTRLTVV.

The chain carries TRBV9 and TRBJ2-1; 8 bases align to TRBD1. With 4 bases clipped from V and 2 bases from J, the junction kept 8 bases outside the gene matches. The CDR3 is made up of 16 amino acids. Germline lookup yields CDR1 SGDLS and CDR2 YYNGEE. The CDR3 DNA follows: TGTGCCAGCAGCAAGCCTACAGGGGGTCCCTACAATGAGCAGTTCTTC. Residues: CASSKPTGGPYNEQFF.

The chain recombines TRBV2 with TRBJ2-5; D is undetermined. The V and J ends lost 1 base and 5 bases respectively, with 2 bases between them. The germline V gene has CDR1 SNHLY and CDR2 FYNNEI. The CDR3 spans 11 residues. The chain's CDR3 is CASSEGETQYF. CDR3 DNA sequence: TGTGCCAGCAGTGAAGGGGAGACCCAGTACTTC.

This rearrangement joins TRBV5-1 to TRBJ2-5, with D maybe TRBD1 (6 bases). CDR1 SGHRS and CDR2 YFSETQ come from the germline V gene. V lost 4 bases and J 0 bases, leaving 10 bases between the germline ends. The CDR3 has 14 amino acids. The CDR3 sequence: CASSLTGHQETQYF. The CDR3 coding sequence is TGCGCCAGCAGCCTTACAGGGCACCAAGAGACCCAGTACTTC.

The chain combines TRBV6-2 or TRBV6-3 with TRBJ2-2, with 15 bases matching TRBD2. CDR3 length: 17 residues. Germline assignment: CDR1 MNHEY and CDR2 SVGEGT. The J segment lost 4 bases and the V segment lost 0 bases, leaving 0 bases of the junction unmatched. The CDR3 region has the DNA TGTGCCAGCAGTTACTCGGGACTAGCGGGGGGCACCGGGGAGCTGTTTTTT. Encoded protein: CASSYSGLAGGTGELFF.

The chain combines TRBV7-9 with TRBJ1-1; D is perhaps TRBD1 (5 bases). CDR3 size: 12 residues. The germline V gene has CDR1 SEHNR and CDR2 FQNEAQ (reference sequence). V lost 5 bases, J lost 6 bases, and 10 bases lay in between. The CDR3 protein is CASSVRVAEAFF. CDR3 DNA sequence: TGTGCCAGCAGCGTCAGGGTGGCTGAAGCTTTCTTT.

This clone was found a few times. J is TRBJ2-2 and V is TRBV18; weak D call: TRBD2 (6 bases). Trimming shortened V by 3 bases and J by 6 bases, and 11 bases separated the two germline ends. The CDR3 totals 14 residues. Germline values: CDR1 KGHSH, CDR2 LQKENI. CDR3 nucleotides: TGTGCCAGCTCACCCCTCAGGGAGGCCGGGGAGCTGTTTTTT. This encodes CASSPLREAGELFF.

The gene calls are TRBV7-6 and TRBJ2-2; 11 bases line up with TRBD2. After removal of 6 bases from V and 4 bases from J, the junction contained 7 bases not matched to a gene. Germline assignment: CDR1 SGHVS and CDR2 FNYEAQ. This CDR3 spans 16 amino acids. The CDR3 sequence: CASSPRLAGPTGELFF. In DNA, the CDR3 is TGTGCCAGCAGTCCAAGACTAGCGGGGCCCACCGGGGAGCTGTTTTTT.

The chain is built from TRBV29-1 and TRBJ2-3; 8 bases align to TRBD2. CDR3 length: 17 residues. Germline V CDR1 and CDR2: SQVTM, ANQGSEA. V was pared by 6 bases and J by 2 bases, with 16 bases of the junction left unmatched. CDR3 coding DNA: TGCAGCGTCCAACCCCCACTCGGGAGGGGAAACACAGATACGCAGTATTTT. This encodes CSVQPPLGRGNTDTQYF.

This clone has a single count. The chain recombines TRBV5-5 with TRBJ1-2; D call uncertain. The ends were cut back, 4 bases at V and 3 bases at J, with 4 bases in the middle. The V gene's germline CDR1 is SGHKS and CDR2 YYEKEE (reference sequence). The CDR3 runs to 11 residues. In DNA, the CDR3 is TGTGCCAGCAGCCGGGACTATGGCTACACCTTC. Translation: CASSRDYGYTF.

The sample holds one count of this clone. This chain connects TRBV2 to TRBJ1-4, with D unclear. The CDR3 is made up of 15 amino acids. CDR1 SNHLY and CDR2 FYNNEI come from the germline V gene. The V end was cut by 7 bases, the J end by 5 bases, with 17 bases between. The CDR3 DNA is TGTGCCAGCAATGGTCAAACGACGGGGAATGAAAAACTGTTTTTT. This gives the protein CASNGQTTGNEKLFF.

This chain connects TRBV15 to TRBJ1-6, with unresolved D. The V gene's germline CDR1 is LNHNV and CDR2 YYDKDF (reference sequence). The CDR3 extends over 13 amino acids. V was cut by 0 bases and J by 8 bases, with 5 bases left in between. CDR3 DNA: TGTGCCACCAGCAGAGATCAGTATTCACCCCTCCACTTT. Its protein product is CATSRDQYSPLHF.

V and J are TRBV30 and TRBJ1-2; D is perhaps TRBD1 (5 bases). CDR3 length: 14 amino acids. The germline gives CDR1 GTSNPN, CDR2 SVGIG (reference sequence). The ends were cut back, 1 base at V and 4 bases at J, with 13 bases in the middle. DNA for the CDR3: TGTGCCTGGAGTGCCGGGACGGGTAGCTATGGCTACACCTTC. Translated: CAWSAGTGSYGYTF.

The DNA for the CDR3 is TGTGCCAGCAGAAAATGGGGACAGGGCACAGATACGCAGTATTTT. This translates into CASRKWGQGTDTQYF. The rearrangement links TRBV5-4 to TRBJ2-3; 8 bases are a match to TRBD1. The J segment lost 1 base and the V segment lost 5 bases, leaving 6 bases of the junction unmatched. The germline gives CDR1 SGHNT, CDR2 YYREEE (reference sequence). The CDR3 spans 15 residues.

The V call is TRBV10-3, the J call TRBJ2-5; 11 nucleotides match TRBD2. From germline, CDR1 is ENHRY and CDR2 SYGVKD. The CDR3 has 17 amino acids. Trimming cost V 11 bases and J 1 base; bases outside gene matches: 15. The CDR3 nucleotides read TGTGCCCCCCAGGGGGGGACTAGCGGATTTCCCCAAGAGACCCAGTACTTC. Protein sequence: CAPQGGTSGFPQETQYF.

This sequence joins TRBV6-5 and TRBJ2-7; 9 nucleotides match TRBD2. The CDR3 is made up of 14 amino acids. Germline values: CDR1 MNHEY, CDR2 SVGAGI. V was pared by 6 bases and J by 3 bases, with 6 bases of the junction left unmatched. CDR3 coding DNA: TGTGCCAGCAGCCTTAGCGGGAGAATCTACGAGCAGTACTTC. This gives the protein CASSLSGRIYEQYF.